The next 32 T cell receptor beta chains were all read from a single sample in a study of vaccination and CD4 T cells after COVID-19. An Oncomine TCR Beta short-read assay was used to sequence the DNA from cultured CD4+ T cells. A single record per CDR3 protein comes from TCRdb applying MiXCR to the PCR reads. The data contain under 30,000 distinct CDR3 sequences, approximately 40% of them singletons. Their recognized antigens are unknown. Treatment given: approximately 10-day PBMC culture with coronavirus spike peptide pools or control peptides (ViraFEST assay). Sequencing was done on a sample of CD4+ T cells from blood, cultured in vitro. The source of these receptors is a human donor who had recovered from COVID-19.

The V gene is TRBV5-1, the J gene TRBJ2-6; D gene ambiguous. This CDR3 is 14 amino acids long. Germline lookup yields CDR1 SGHRS and CDR2 YFSETQ. V was trimmed by 4 bases and J by 4 bases, leaving 9 bases between them. The CDR3 nucleotides are TGCGCCAGCAGCCCCCGGGTAGGGGCCAACGTCCTGACTTTC. Its protein is CASSPRVGANVLTF.

This clonotype was found a few times. V usage is TRBV5-1 and J usage is TRBJ2-5; TRBD2 agrees at 12 bases. There are 14 residues in the CDR3. Germline V gene lookup returns CDR1 SGHRS and CDR2 YFSETQ. Trimming took 4 bases from V and 5 from J; bases not matched to a gene: 3. Written as DNA, the CDR3 is TGCGCCAGCAGCGCCACTAGCGGGGGGGAGACCCAGTACTTC. Encoded protein: CASSATSGGETQYF.

In its sample, this clonotype is medium-sized. This chain links TRBV27 with TRBJ1-6, with D possibly TRBD1 on 6 matching bases. The CDR3 consists of 17 residues. The V gene lost 7 bases and the J gene lost 1 base, with 17 bases spanning the gap. The germline V gene has CDR1 MNHEY and CDR2 SMNVEV (reference sequence). CDR3 protein: CASTLGGLRSYNSPLHF. CDR3 DNA sequence: TGTGCCAGCACCCTAGGGGGGCTGAGGTCCTATAATTCACCCCTCCACTTT.

This clonotype occurred a few times. The chain has TRBV15 and TRBJ2-2; tentatively, D is TRBD2 (6 bases). The CDR3 loop spans 14 amino acids. Germline lookup yields CDR1 LNHNV and CDR2 YYDKDF (reference sequence). V gave up 1 base and J gave up 6 bases, with 9 bases separating them. The DNA of the CDR3 is TGTGCCACCAGCAGAGGCGGGGCTCCCGGGGAGCTGTTTTTT. Amino acids: CATSRGGAPGELFF.

The rearrangement joins TRBV4-1 to TRBJ2-7; the D is unclear. Looked up from germline, CDR1 is MGHRA and CDR2 is YSYEKL. The CDR3 totals 12 residues. With 0 bases removed from V and 7 bases from J, the gap between germline ends came to 7 bases. CDR3 residues: CASSQDSTEQYF. As DNA, the CDR3 is TGCGCCAGCAGCCAAGATAGTACGGAGCAGTACTTC.

This clonotype appeared a few times. The V gene is TRBV21-1, the J gene TRBJ2-7. TRBV21-1 is noted as a pseudogene. This CDR3 is 10 amino acids long. The chain's CDR3 is CASSASHPYF. Here the CDR3 DNA reads TGTGCCAGCAGCGCCTCACACCCGTACTTC.

The chain is built from TRBV25-1 and TRBJ2-5, with D maybe TRBD1 (7 bases). The CDR3 loop spans 15 amino acids. Germline V gene sequence: CDR1 MGHDK, CDR2 SYGVNS. V was clipped by 3 bases and J by 1 base, with 12 bases between them. The CDR3 is CASSERGTAQETQYF. DNA for the CDR3: TGTGCCAGCAGTGAGCGCGGGACAGCCCAAGAGACCCAGTACTTC. Using reference TRBV25-1 and TRBJ2-5 for the parts outside the CDR3, the full variable domain is EADIYQTPRYLVIGTGKKITLECSQTMGHDKMYWYQQDPGMELHLIHYSYGVNSTEKGDLSSESTVSRIRTEHFPLTLESARPSHTSQYLCASSERGTAQETQYFGPGTRLLVL.

The V and J genes are TRBV29-1 and TRBJ2-1; 11 bases map to TRBD2. Losses at the gene ends were 3 bases for V and 9 bases for J; bases not matched to a gene: 1. CDR1 SQVTM and CDR2 ANQGSEA come from the germline V gene. The CDR3 covers 12 residues. CDR3 sequence (DNA): TGCAGCGTTGATACTAGCGGGGGTGAGCAGTTCTTC. Its translation: CSVDTSGGEQFF.

The genes are TRBV19 and TRBJ2-5; 7 bases align to TRBD1. Germline loops: CDR1 LNHDA, CDR2 SQIVND (reference sequence). CDR3 length equals 14 residues. V dropped 6 bases and J dropped 7; count of bases not matched to a gene: 11. Written as DNA, the CDR3 is TGTGCCAGTAGAGACAGGGTCGGGGTTGGGACCCAGTACTTC. Protein product: CASRDRVGVGTQYF.

V is TRBV7-9 and J is TRBJ1-4, with D perhaps matching TRBD1 (5 bases). The V end was cut by 5 bases, the J end by 3 bases, with 13 bases between. The CDR3 has 15 amino acids. CDR1 SEHNR and CDR2 FQNEAQ come from the germline V gene (reference sequence). The CDR3 DNA reads as TGTGCCAGCAGCCTAGGGAGGGGACCTAATGAAAAACTGTTTTTT. This sequence encodes CASSLGRGPNEKLFF.

This chain joins TRBV7-9 and TRBJ2-6; no firm D call. The CDR3 runs 15 residues. V lost 4 bases and J 2 bases, leaving 9 bases between the germline ends. The germline gives CDR1 SEHNR, CDR2 FQNEAQ (reference sequence). The CDR3 loop is CASSSVLPGANVLTF. The CDR3 nucleotides read TGTGCCAGCAGCTCAGTCCTCCCTGGGGCCAACGTCCTGACTTTC. Complete variable domain (other parts from reference TRBV7-9 and TRBJ2-6): DTGVSQNPRHKITKRGQNVTFRCDPISEHNRLYWYRQTLGQGPEFLTYFQNEAQLEKSRLLSDRFSAERPKGSFSTLEIQRTEQGDSAMYLCASSSVLPGANVLTFGAGSRLTVL.

This clonotype was counted only a few times. The chain combines TRBV29-1 with TRBJ1-1; D is uncertain. Trimming took 4 bases from V and 4 from J, leaving 10 bases between them. This CDR3 has 12 residues. Germline V gene data show CDR1 as SQVTM and CDR2 as ANQGSEA. This chain's CDR3 is CSVVGFSTEAFF. The CDR3 region has the DNA TGCAGCGTTGTAGGGTTTAGCACTGAAGCTTTCTTT.

The chain joins TRBV7-2 to TRBJ1-1; D gene uncertain. V lost 3 bases and J 4 bases, leaving 9 bases between the germline ends. CDR1 is SGHTA, CDR2 FQGNSA, per germline. CDR3 length: 13 residues. The CDR3 loop is CASSFSLTTEAFF. In DNA form, the CDR3 reads TGTGCCAGCAGCTTCTCTCTTACCACTGAAGCTTTCTTT.

The chain joins TRBV6-2 or TRBV6-3 to TRBJ2-1, with 12 bases matching TRBD2. The CDR3 runs to 17 residues. V was pared by 7 bases and J by 4 bases, with 11 bases of the junction left unmatched. Germline V gene lookup returns CDR1 MNHEY and CDR2 SVGEGT. CDR3 nucleotide sequence: TGTGCCAGCACCAAGGGGTCTAGCGGGAGGGCTTACAATGAGCAGTTCTTC. This encodes CASTKGSSGRAYNEQFF.

J is TRBJ2-7 and V is TRBV4-3; TRBD2 matches 12 bases. The CDR3 is 16 residues long. V was pared by 0 bases and J by 4 bases, with 4 bases of the junction left unmatched. Germline CDR1 reads LGHNA; CDR2 reads YSLEER. The CDR3 is CASSQDLGLAGYEQYF. The CDR3 DNA is TGCGCCAGCAGCCAAGATCTCGGACTAGCGGGATACGAGCAGTACTTC.

V usage is TRBV5-4 and J usage is TRBJ2-7, with D perhaps TRBD2 (6 bases). In germline, CDR1 is SGHNT, CDR2 YYREEE (reference sequence). V was trimmed by 4 bases and J by 2 bases, leaving 16 bases between them. The CDR3 is 15 amino acids. The CDR3 DNA reads TGTGCCAGCAGCCTTCCGGGACGGGGGACCTACGAGCAGTACTTC. Translated: CASSLPGRGTYEQYF.

The CDR3 reads CASSIGKREATGELFF. The CDR3 DNA follows: TGTGCCAGTAGTATAGGTAAAAGGGAGGCCACCGGGGAGCTGTTTTTT. J is TRBJ2-2 and V is TRBV19; a weak D match, TRBD2 (6 bases). V shed 1 base and J shed 4 bases, with 13 bases lying between them. The CDR3 spans 16 residues. Germline V lookup: CDR1 LNHDA, CDR2 SQIVND (reference sequence).

The chain has TRBV27 and TRBJ1-6; tentative D call: TRBD1 (5 bases). V lost 5 bases, J lost 6 bases, and 17 bases lay in between. The CDR3 consists of 16 residues. Germline V gives CDR1 MNHEY, CDR2 SMNVEV (reference sequence). As DNA, the CDR3 is TGTGCCAGCAGTCTCGGTCGGGACCGTGGTAATTCACCCCTCCACTTT. Translation gives CASSLGRDRGNSPLHF.

This clonotype was picked up a small number of times. The chain is built from TRBV7-6 and TRBJ1-5; D remains unclear. The CDR3 covers 13 residues. The V end was cut by 2 bases, the J end by 1 base, with 3 bases between. The germline V gene has CDR1 SGHVS and CDR2 FNYEAQ. As DNA, the CDR3 is TGTGCCAGCAGCTTAAACAGCAATCAGCCCCAGCATTTT. It yields the protein CASSLNSNQPQHF. The full variable domain, in which reference TRBV7-6 and TRBJ1-5 provide the parts outside the CDR3, is GAGVSQSPRYKVTKRGQDVALRCDPISGHVSLYWYRQALGQGPEFLTYFNYEAQQDKSGLPNDRFSAERPEGSISTLTIQRTEQRDSAMYRCASSLNSNQPQHFGDGTRLSIL.

The rearrangement links TRBV10-3 to TRBJ2-6; TRBD1 or TRBD2 may be the D gene (11 bases each). There are 23 residues in the CDR3. Trimming pared 4 bases from V and 0 bases from J, leaving 31 bases between. From germline, CDR1 is ENHRY and CDR2 SYGVKD. CDR3 coding DNA: TGTGCCATCAGTGCGGACAGGGGGCAACAAGGACTAGCGGGTCTCTCTGGGGCCAACGTCCTGACTTTC. The encoded protein is CAISADRGQQGLAGLSGANVLTF.

The chain is built from TRBV5-1 and TRBJ2-7, with TRBD2 as a possible D gene (5 bases). Trimming took 0 bases from V and 6 from J, leaving 13 bases between them. The germline V gene encodes CDR1 SGHRS and CDR2 YFSETQ. The length of the CDR3 is 14 residues. The CDR3 region is CASSLATRGGEQYF. CDR3 sequence (DNA): TGCGCCAGCAGCTTGGCCACTAGAGGTGGCGAGCAGTACTTC.

V usage is TRBV28 and J usage is TRBJ1-6; possibly TRBD1 for D (5 bases). Germline V lookup: CDR1 MDHEN, CDR2 SYDVKM. Trimming took off 1 base at V and 10 bases at J, with 14 bases between the two ends. The CDR3 has 15 amino acids. The CDR3 loop reads CASSLLGQGGSPLHF. The CDR3 DNA sequence: TGTGCCAGCAGTTTATTAGGGCAGGGTGGCTCACCCCTCCACTTT.

This clonotype was counted a few times. The gene calls are TRBV11-1 and TRBJ1-2, with D possibly being TRBD1 (5 bases). This CDR3 spans 15 amino acids. Germline values: CDR1 SGHAT, CDR2 FQDESV (reference sequence). Trimming took off 5 bases at V and 2 bases at J, with 15 bases between the two ends. DNA for the CDR3: TGTGCCAGCAGCCTGGGTGGGACGGAGAACTATGGCTACACCTTC. It is translated as CASSLGGTENYGYTF.

This clonotype was counted only a few times. The CDR3 is CASSQAAGLDYEQYF. The CDR3 region has the DNA TGCGCCAGCAGCCAAGCTGCCGGACTTGACTACGAGCAGTACTTC. The chain joins TRBV4-1 to TRBJ2-7; D is possibly TRBD2 (5 bases). The CDR3 covers 15 residues. In germline, CDR1 is MGHRA, CDR2 YSYEKL. V was shortened by 1 base and J by 3 bases, with 13 bases between the two germline ends.

The V call is TRBV11-3, the J call TRBJ2-1; 10 positions match TRBD2. CDR1 and CDR2 from the germline V gene are SGHNT and YENEEA. This CDR3 spans 16 amino acids. V trimming: 3 bases; J trimming: 10 bases; junction bases outside the gene matches: 12. The CDR3 nucleotides are TGTGCCAGCAGCTTTTACATCAGCGGGGGGGCGCGGGAGCAGTTCTTC. Encoded protein: CASSFYISGGAREQFF. Supplemented by reference TRBV11-3 and TRBJ2-1, the full variable domain reads EAGVVQSPRYKIIEKKQPVAFWCNPISGHNTLYWYLQNLGQGPELLIRYENEEAVDDSQLPKDRFSAERLKGVDSTLKIQPAELGDSAVYLCASSFYISGGAREQFFGPGTRLTVL.

The gene calls are TRBV20-1 and TRBJ1-5, with a weak D call TRBD1 (6 bases). Between the trimmed V and J ends, which lost 0 bases and 8 bases, there was a span of 14 bases. This CDR3 is 14 amino acids long. Per the germline V gene, CDR1 is DFQATT and CDR2 is SNEGSKA (reference sequence). The CDR3 DNA follows: TGCAGTGCTAGAGAGGGCCCTCCAGGGGAGCCCCAGCATTTT. Translating it yields CSAREGPPGEPQHF.

This rearrangement joins TRBV4-2 to TRBJ2-3; D not certain. Trimming stripped 8 bases from V and 6 bases from J, with 9 bases between. CDR1 is LGHNA and CDR2 is YNFKEQ in the germline V gene. This CDR3 region has 11 residues. As DNA, the CDR3 is TGTGCCAGCCGCCGCAAGGATACGCAGTATTTT. Amino acid sequence: CASRRKDTQYF.

This clonotype was counted a few times. The rearrangement joins TRBV19 to TRBJ1-5; D is possibly TRBD1 (6 bases). The CDR3 covers 12 residues. The germline CDR1 and CDR2 sequences are LNHDA and SQIVND (reference sequence). V lost 8 bases, J lost 7 bases, and 12 bases lay in between. This CDR3 reads CASRGAGQPQHF. In DNA, the CDR3 is TGTGCCAGTCGGGGGGCAGGGCAGCCCCAGCATTTT.

The chain carries TRBV20-1 and TRBJ2-1; D ambiguous. In germline, CDR1 is DFQATT, CDR2 SNEGSKA (reference sequence). The CDR3 consists of 15 residues. Trimming pared 1 base from V and 0 bases from J, leaving 10 bases between. In DNA, the CDR3 is TGCAGTGCTAGAGTCTTCGCTAGCTCCTACAATGAGCAGTTCTTC. This gives the protein CSARVFASSYNEQFF.

The chain is built from TRBV7-2 and TRBJ1-2, with D perhaps matching TRBD1 (5 bases). V gave up 3 bases and J gave up 8 bases, with 13 bases separating them. The CDR3 is 13 residues long. From germline, CDR1 is SGHTA and CDR2 FQGNSA. The CDR3 is CASSFPGVRGYTF. The CDR3, as DNA: TGTGCCAGCAGCTTCCCGGGGGTAAGGGGCTACACCTTC.

This clonotype was detected a few times. V is TRBV20-1 and J is TRBJ2-7, with 9 bases aligning to TRBD1. CDR3 length equals 16 residues. Germline V gives CDR1 DFQATT, CDR2 SNEGSKA (reference sequence). The V and J ends lost 3 bases and 4 bases, in that order; junction bases with no gene match: 13. The CDR3 bases are TGCAGTGCTAGCCCAGTTTTGAGGGGGACAGGGTACGAGCAGTACTTC. Amino acid sequence: CSASPVLRGTGYEQYF.

This sequence joins TRBV27 and TRBJ2-7; 9 bases fit TRBD1. There are 15 residues in the CDR3. Germline CDR1 is MNHEY and CDR2 is SMNVEV (reference sequence). Losses at the gene ends were 5 bases for V and 3 bases for J; bases not matched to a gene: 8. CDR3 nucleotides: TGTGCCAGCAGTCCCCTGGGACAGGGTGGCTACGAGCAGTACTTC. It specifies CASSPLGQGGYEQYF.